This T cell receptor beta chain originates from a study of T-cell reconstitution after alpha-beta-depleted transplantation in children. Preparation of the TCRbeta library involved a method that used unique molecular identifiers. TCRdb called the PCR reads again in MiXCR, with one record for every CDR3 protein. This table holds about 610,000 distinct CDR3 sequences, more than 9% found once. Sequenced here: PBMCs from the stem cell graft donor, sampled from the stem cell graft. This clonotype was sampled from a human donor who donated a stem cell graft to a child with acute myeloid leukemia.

CDR3 in amino acids: CASSGLAGLDTGELFF. The CDR3 DNA follows: TGTGCCAGCAGTGGACTAGCGGGATTGGACACCGGGGAGCTGTTTTTT. The chain couples TRBV5-6 to TRBJ2-2, with 12 nucleotides matching TRBD2. This CDR3 is built from 16 residues. Germline CDR1 reads SGHDT; CDR2 reads YYEEEE. Trimming at V came to 5 bases and at J to 3 bases, leaving 5 bases not matched to a gene.